This TCR beta chain was captured by sequencing in a study of PD-1 blockade in classical Hodgkin lymphoma. General study results and limits: Newly diagnosed patients and complete responders had comparable diversity at baseline. Anyone who began nivolumab under 1 year after ASCT was excluded. CD4+ TCR diversity rose significantly by C4D1, and CD8+ TCR diversity did not.

Each patient's relapse followed autologous stem cell transplantation, and brentuximab vedotin exposure varied. Produced via immunoSEQ multiplex PCR; TCRdb's table is partial and in-frame only. The sample holds approximately 32,000 clones; 82% are singletons and the top ten take 30% to 35%. A word on this clone: Its antigen is undetermined.

This specimen consisted of peripheral blood mononuclear cells (PBMCs), obtained at baseline. The receptor was isolated from a human donor with classical Hodgkin lymphoma.

CDR3 in amino acids: CSVEWPPTGNNEQFF. DNA for the CDR3: TGCAGCGTTGAATGGCCCCCGACAGGGAACAATGAGCAGTTCTTC. The genes are TRBV29-1 and TRBJ2-1; 7 nucleotides agree with TRBD1. The germline CDR1 and CDR2 sequences are SQVTM and ANQGSEA. The length of the CDR3 is 15 residues. Trimming at V came to 2 bases and at J to 5 bases, leaving 9 bases not matched to a gene.